These 19 T cell receptor beta chains originate from one sample sequenced in a study of T-cell memory formation after mild COVID-19. TCRdb passed the 5' RACE reads through MiXCR, listing each CDR3 protein once. The sample consists of about 210,000 distinct CDR3 sequences, roughly a tenth of them appearing once. The sample consisted of PBMCs or a T cell subset sorted from them (not recorded which). Source of these receptors: a man aged 18 to 29 who had mild COVID-19 (a few samples of this study predate the infection). Cell type and time point are not known.

This clonotype came up a few times. This rearrangement joins TRBV7-9 to TRBJ1-2, with a possible D match to TRBD1 (5 bases). Trimming took 5 bases from V and 4 from J, leaving 14 bases between them. The CDR3 is 14 amino acids. Germline CDR1 SEHNR, CDR2 FQNEAQ (reference sequence). CDR3 sequence: CASSARDGIYGYTF. The CDR3 DNA follows: TGTGCCAGCAGCGCCCGGGACGGCATCTATGGCTACACCTTC.

The chain recombines TRBV5-1 with TRBJ2-5; D is ambiguous. The germline V gene has CDR1 SGHRS and CDR2 YFSETQ. The CDR3 totals 15 residues. With 1 base removed from V and 2 bases from J, the gap between germline ends came to 12 bases. The chain's CDR3 is CASSLPAGTQETQYF. CDR3 DNA sequence: TGCGCCAGCAGCTTGCCGGCAGGCACACAAGAGACCCAGTACTTC. Supplemented by reference TRBV5-1 and TRBJ2-5, the full variable domain reads KAGVTQTPRYLIKTRGQQVTLSCSPISGHRSVSWYQQTPGQGLQFLFEYFSETQRNKGNFPGRFSGRQFSNSRSEMNVSTLELGDSALYLCASSLPAGTQETQYFGPGTRLLVL.

This clonotype turned up a few times. The chain couples TRBV9 to TRBJ1-5; possibly TRBD1 for D (6 bases). V shed 0 bases and J shed 7 bases, with 11 bases lying between them. The V gene's germline CDR1 is SGDLS and CDR2 YYNGEE. The CDR3 is made up of 14 amino acids. The CDR3 protein is CASSVGLGAQPQHF. CDR3 nucleotide sequence: TGTGCCAGCAGCGTAGGCCTGGGGGCACAGCCCCAGCATTTT. The entire variable domain, with the rest obtained from reference TRBV9 and TRBJ1-5, is as follows: DSGVTQTPKHLITATGQRVTLRCSPRSGDLSVYWYQQSLDQGLQFLIQYYNGEERAKGNILERFSAQQFPDLHSELNLSSLELGDSALYFCASSVGLGAQPQHFGDGTRLSIL.

In its sample, this clonotype was seen many times. The V call is TRBV5-1, the J call TRBJ1-2; D remains ambiguous. This CDR3 is 14 amino acids long. In germline, CDR1 is SGHRS, CDR2 YFSETQ. V lost 0 bases and J lost 4, with 10 bases in between. CDR3 nucleotides: TGCGCCAGCAGCTTGGCCTTGGGGTCCTATGGCTACACCTTC. Amino acid sequence: CASSLALGSYGYTF.

J is TRBJ1-6 and V is TRBV28; TRBD1 might be the D (5 bases). The V gene's germline CDR1 is MDHEN and CDR2 SYDVKM. The CDR3 runs 16 residues. The V and J ends lost 3 bases and 8 bases respectively, with 17 bases between them. The CDR3 DNA reads as TGTGCCAGCAGTTTGGGCTGGGGGAAGGGGCATTCACCCCTCCACTTT. It yields the protein CASSLGWGKGHSPLHF.

CDR3 DNA: TGTGCCAGCAGGGGAGACAGGGGCACTGAAGCTTTCTTT. The encoded protein is CASRGDRGTEAFF. The J gene is TRBJ1-1, the V gene TRBV2, with TRBD1 matching 8 bases. This CDR3 contains 13 residues. J lost 4 bases, V lost 6 bases, and 4 bases had no gene match. Germline CDR1 and CDR2: SNHLY and FYNNEI.

This clonotype has a handful of counts. V is TRBV7-2 and J is TRBJ2-3; 8 nucleotides agree with TRBD1. After removal of 4 bases from V and 4 bases from J, the junction contained 10 bases not matched to a gene. The germline gives CDR1 SGHTA, CDR2 FQGNSA. The CDR3 runs to 16 residues. The CDR3 protein is CASSSRIGQGSDTQYF. The CDR3 DNA follows: TGTGCCAGCAGCTCGAGAATCGGACAGGGATCAGATACGCAGTATTTT.

A few counts support this clonotype. The rearrangement links TRBV2 to TRBJ2-3; D unclear. V was clipped by 5 bases and J by 8 bases, with 14 bases between them. Germline V CDR1 and CDR2: SNHLY, FYNNEI. The length of the CDR3 is 13 residues. CDR3 amino acids: CASSSDQDATQYF. The CDR3, as DNA: TGTGCCAGCAGTTCCGACCAGGACGCTACGCAGTATTTT.

The chain joins TRBV9 to TRBJ1-6; D remains ambiguous. CDR3 size: 13 residues. CDR1 and CDR2 (germline): SGDLS, YYNGEE. Trimming cost V 4 bases and J 9 bases, with 11 bases left between them. This CDR3 reads CASSPGFSSPLHF. The CDR3 bases are TGTGCCAGCAGCCCTGGTTTTAGTTCACCCCTCCACTTT.

This clonotype came up a few times. The rearrangement links TRBV20-1 to TRBJ2-5; 8 nucleotides agree with TRBD1. V gave up 5 bases and J gave up 4 bases; unmatched junction bases: 12. The germline CDR1 and CDR2 sequences are DFQATT and SNEGSKA (reference sequence). This CDR3 is 15 amino acids long. The CDR3 here is CSAGPQGAIVETQYF. CDR3 DNA: TGCAGTGCTGGGCCTCAGGGGGCGATCGTAGAGACCCAGTACTTC.

This sequence joins TRBV11-2 and TRBJ2-5; weak D call: TRBD2 (5 bases). The CDR3 contains 16 residues. Germline loops: CDR1 SGHAT, CDR2 FQNNGV. The ends were cut back, 4 bases at V and 5 bases at J, with 20 bases in the middle. The CDR3 sequence is CASSSPRGSLGETQYF. The CDR3 DNA follows: TGTGCCAGCAGCTCTCCCCGGGGTAGCTTGGGGGAGACCCAGTACTTC.

This clonotype was counted only a few times. The chain is built from TRBV7-9 and TRBJ2-3; perhaps TRBD2 as D (5 bases). This CDR3 is 15 amino acids long. V lost 1 base to trimming and J lost 6 bases, with 14 bases between them. Looked up from germline, CDR1 is SEHNR and CDR2 is FQNEAQ (reference sequence). The CDR3 loop is CASSLGGLGKDTQYF. The DNA for the CDR3 is TGTGCCAGCAGCTTAGGCGGACTGGGGAAGGATACGCAGTATTTT.

The chain links TRBV18 to TRBJ1-5; D gene ambiguous. V lost 5 bases to trimming and J lost 4 bases, with 12 bases between them. Germline V gene data show CDR1 as KGHSH and CDR2 as LQKENI. The CDR3 is made up of 14 amino acids. In nucleotides, the CDR3 is TGTGCCAGCTCAGTTGAAGCCCCTAATCAGCCCCAGCATTTT. Translating it yields CASSVEAPNQPQHF. Drawing the rest from reference TRBV18 and TRBJ1-5, the complete variable domain is NAGVMQNPRHLVRRRGQEARLRCSPMKGHSHVYWYRQLPEEGLKFMVYLQKENIIDESGMPKERFSAEFPKEGPSILRIQQVVRGDSAAYFCASSVEAPNQPQHFGDGTRLSIL.

This clonotype was counted a few times. The genes are TRBV5-1 and TRBJ1-1, with TRBD1 matching over 8 bases. The CDR3 is made up of 16 amino acids. Unmatched junction bases numbered 9, after V lost 5 bases and J lost 0 bases. CDR1 is SGHRS and CDR2 is YFSETQ in the germline V gene. The CDR3 nucleotides are TGCGCCAGCAGTTCCGGGACAGGTAACATGAACACTGAAGCTTTCTTT. It is translated as CASSSGTGNMNTEAFF.

This chain joins TRBV7-2 and TRBJ2-3, with 12 bases matching TRBD2. Germline V gene data show CDR1 as SGHTA and CDR2 as FQGNSA. This CDR3 has 16 residues. Trimming at V came to 3 bases and at J to 1 base, leaving 2 bases not matched to a gene. CDR3 residues: CASSLTSGGRTDTQYF. The CDR3 DNA is TGTGCCAGCAGCTTGACTAGCGGGGGTCGCACAGATACGCAGTATTTT.

This clonotype was counted a few times. The chain joins TRBV10-3 to TRBJ2-1; 8 nucleotides agree with TRBD2. CDR3 length: 14 amino acids. J was trimmed by 2 bases and V by 10 bases; bases with no gene match: 7. Germline assignment: CDR1 ENHRY and CDR2 SYGVKD. This CDR3 reads CATRAGGTYNEQFF. For the CDR3, the DNA is TGTGCCACCCGTGCGGGGGGTACCTACAATGAGCAGTTCTTC.

This clonotype showed up just a few times. V and J are TRBV4-1 and TRBJ2-2; the D gene is possibly TRBD2 (6 bases). V was cut by 5 bases and J by 5 bases, with 12 bases left in between. CDR1 and CDR2 (germline): MGHRA, YSYEKL. The length of the CDR3 is 14 residues. In DNA form, the CDR3 reads TGCGCCAGCAGCGAAGTGGGGGGTACCGGGGAGCTGTTTTTT. This translates into CASSEVGGTGELFF.

This clonotype was detected a few times. The chain recombines TRBV24-1 with TRBJ1-5; D is undetermined. CDR3 size: 14 residues. Per the germline V gene, CDR1 is KGHDR and CDR2 is SFDVKD. Trimming shortened V by 5 bases and J by 0 bases, and 7 bases separated the two germline ends. In DNA form, the CDR3 reads TGTGCCACCAGTGCCGGTTATAGCAATCAGCCCCAGCATTTT. Its protein is CATSAGYSNQPQHF.

This clonotype was seen repeatedly, ten times or more. The gene calls are TRBV20-1 and TRBJ2-5, with D unclear. Between the trimmed V and J ends, which lost 6 bases and 0 bases, there was a span of 8 bases. The CDR3 spans 12 residues. Germline V gene lookup returns CDR1 DFQATT and CDR2 SNEGSKA (reference sequence). CDR3 loop: CSAQRYQETQYF. As DNA, the CDR3 is TGCAGTGCCCAGAGGTACCAAGAGACCCAGTACTTC.